One and the same sample provided the 5 T cell receptor beta chains below, sequenced in a study of blood T cell repertoires in COVID-19. Produced via immunoSEQ multiplex PCR; TCRdb's table is partial and in-frame only. The sample holds 320,000 or so clones; around 86% are singletons and the top ten take 4% to 6%. Material: PBMCs or T cells enriched from blood (not recorded which). Receptor source: a man aged 60 to 75 who had recovered from COVID-19.

This clone occurred a few times. V and J are TRBV9 and TRBJ2-1; 13 bases line up with TRBD2. Unmatched junction bases numbered 20, after V lost 2 bases and J lost 6 bases. Germline V gene sequence: CDR1 SGDLS, CDR2 YYNGEE. The CDR3 runs 21 residues. For the CDR3, the DNA is TGTGCCAGCAGCGTCCATAGGACTAGCGGGAGCCCCTCTCCTACATGCAATGAGCAGTTCTTC. As protein: CASSVHRTSGSPSPTCNEQFF. The variable domain in full, with the rest retrieved from reference TRBV9 and TRBJ2-1, is DSGVTQTPKHLITATGQRVTLRCSPRSGDLSVYWYQQSLDQGLQFLIQYYNGEERAKGNILERFSAQQFPDLHSELNLSSLELGDSALYFCASSVHRTSGSPSPTCNEQFFGPGTRLTVL.

This chain connects TRBV6-5 to TRBJ1-2, with 10 positions matching TRBD1. The V and J ends lost 6 bases and 2 bases, in that order; junction bases with no gene match: 6. The CDR3 contains 15 residues. Per germline, CDR1 MNHEY and CDR2 SVGAGI. In DNA form, the CDR3 reads TGTGCCAGCAGGCCACCGGGACAGGGGAACTATGGCTACACCTTC. Its translation: CASRPPGQGNYGYTF.

The gene calls are TRBV4-1 and TRBJ1-3; 7 bases match TRBD1. The V gene end was trimmed by 7 bases and the J gene end by 4 bases; junction bases not matched to a gene: 13. This CDR3 is built from 16 residues. Germline loops: CDR1 MGHRA, CDR2 YSYEKL. CDR3 residues: CASKPGQLPSGNTIYF. The DNA for the CDR3 is TGCGCCAGCAAACCGGGACAGTTGCCCTCAGGAAACACCATATATTTT.

This rearrangement joins TRBV7-3 to TRBJ2-5; TRBD2 is a possible D gene (7 bases). The germline CDR1 and CDR2 sequences are SGHTA and FQGTGA. Between the trimmed V and J ends, which lost 3 bases and 4 bases, there was a span of 15 bases. This CDR3 region has 15 residues. The CDR3 loop is CASSFKGGPVETQYF. The CDR3 DNA sequence: TGTGCCAGCAGCTTTAAGGGGGGGCCGGTAGAGACCCAGTACTTC.

This chain links TRBV11-1 with TRBJ1-1, with D maybe TRBD1 (6 bases). This CDR3 region has 14 residues. Germline loops: CDR1 SGHAT, CDR2 FQDESV (reference sequence). V lost 0 bases and J lost 10, with 15 bases in between. This CDR3 reads CASSLAPGALSAFF. For the CDR3, the DNA is TGTGCCAGCAGCTTAGCCCCAGGGGCCCTGTCAGCTTTCTTT.